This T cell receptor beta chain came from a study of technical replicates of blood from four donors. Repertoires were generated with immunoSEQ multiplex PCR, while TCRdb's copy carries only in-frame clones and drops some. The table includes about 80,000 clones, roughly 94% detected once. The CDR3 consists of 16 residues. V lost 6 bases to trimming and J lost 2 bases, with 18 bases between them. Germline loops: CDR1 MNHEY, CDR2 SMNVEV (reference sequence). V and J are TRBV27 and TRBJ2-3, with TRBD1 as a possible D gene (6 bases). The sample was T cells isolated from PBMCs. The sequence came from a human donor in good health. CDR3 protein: CASRHPSGTITDTQYF. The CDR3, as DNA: TGTGCCAGCAGGCACCCATCCGGGACAATCACAGATACGCAGTATTTT.